These T cell receptor beta chains were read from a single sample in a study of STAT3 mutations in large granular lymphocyte leukemia. Produced via immunoSEQ multiplex PCR; TCRdb's table is partial and in-frame only. The sample includes tens of thousands of clones, more than 60% of them seen just once. The sample was peripheral blood mononuclear cells. All receptors come from a woman aged 50 to 60 with T-cell large granular lymphocyte leukemia. Some clones in this sample may be carry-over from other donors' samples. The CDR3 runs from the conserved cysteine through the conserved F or W. The D gene is left open where the match is weak. Not all rows give a size; the values are once, few, many and, for expanded clones, a class.

clone_size: NA
j_call: TRBJ1-1
v_call: TRBV30
d_call: NA
cdr3_nt: TGTGCCTGGAGTGTGGGGGCCACGGCTTTCTTT
cdr3_aa: CAWSVGATAFF

clone_size: NA
j_call: TRBJ2-7
v_call: TRBV29-1
d_call: TRBD2
cdr3_nt: TGCAGCGCTATACTAGCGGGGATCTACGAGCAGTACTTC
cdr3_aa: CSAILAGIYEQYF

clone_size: NA
j_call: TRBJ2-7
v_call: TRBV28
d_call: NA
cdr3_nt: TGTGCCAGCAGCCCCCTTGACTCGGCCGTGAAGGACGAGCAGTACTTC
cdr3_aa: CASSPLDSAVKDEQYF

clone_size: NA
j_call: TRBJ2-7
v_call: TRBV7-2
d_call: NA
cdr3_nt: TGTGCCAGCAGCTCCGGGAGACACGTCTACGAGCAGTACTTC
cdr3_aa: CASSSGRHVYEQYF

clone_size: few
j_call: TRBJ2-7
v_call: TRBV5-6
d_call: NA
cdr3_nt: TGTGCCAGCAGCTTGTGGGGACTAACAGGGGTGAACTACGAGCAGTACTTC
cdr3_aa: CASSLWGLTGVNYEQYF

clone_size: NA
j_call: TRBJ1-5
v_call: TRBV11-2
d_call: NA
cdr3_nt: TGTGCCAGCAGCCCAGGACCAGAGGTTCGGCAGCCCCAGCATTTT
cdr3_aa: CASSPGPEVRQPQHF

clone_size: NA
j_call: TRBJ1-5
v_call: TRBV28
d_call: NA
cdr3_nt: TGTGCCAGCAGTCAAGGCCAGCCCCAGCATTTT
cdr3_aa: CASSQGQPQHF

clone_size: NA
j_call: TRBJ1-5
v_call: TRBV30
d_call: NA
cdr3_nt: TGTGCCTGGAGTGTACGGGAGGACATGCGACAGCCCCAGCATTTT
cdr3_aa: CAWSVREDMRQPQHF

clone_size: NA
j_call: TRBJ1-1
v_call: TRBV27
d_call: NA
cdr3_nt: TGTGCCAGCAGTTTAAGGGCCCTACAAGGCACTGAAGCTTTCTTT
cdr3_aa: CASSLRALQGTEAFF

clone_size: NA
j_call: TRBJ2-7
v_call: TRBV15
d_call: TRBD2
cdr3_nt: TGTGCCACCAGCAGACCCGGGACTAGCGGGAGGGAAGGGCCCTACGAGCAGTACTTC
cdr3_aa: CATSRPGTSGREGPYEQYF

clone_size: NA
j_call: TRBJ1-2
v_call: TRBV28
d_call: NA
cdr3_nt: TGTGCCAGCAGTTTGGTCCAGGACTGGGGCTATGGCTACACCTTC
cdr3_aa: CASSLVQDWGYGYTF

clone_size: NA
j_call: TRBJ1-2
v_call: TRBV4-1
d_call: TRBD1
cdr3_nt: TGCGCCAGCAGCCAAGGGATTAGACAGGGAGGAGACTATGGCTACACCTTC
cdr3_aa: CASSQGIRQGGDYGYTF

clone_size: NA
j_call: TRBJ1-1
v_call: TRBV12-5
d_call: NA
cdr3_nt: TGTGCTAGTGCTGGGTGGGGGGTCGTATCTGAAGCTTTCTTT
cdr3_aa: CASAGWGVVSEAFF

clone_size: NA
j_call: TRBJ2-7
v_call: TRBV5-1
d_call: NA
cdr3_nt: TGCGCCAGCAGCTTTTTTCAGGGAGAAGAGCAGTACTTC
cdr3_aa: CASSFFQGEEQYF

clone_size: NA
j_call: TRBJ2-7
v_call: TRBV20-1
d_call: TRBD2
cdr3_nt: TGCAGTGCTGGGGGAGGGCCGGAGCAGTACTTC
cdr3_aa: CSAGGGPEQYF

clone_size: NA
j_call: TRBJ1-4
v_call: TRBV9
d_call: NA
cdr3_nt: TGTGCCAGCAGCCTGAGGAGCGGTAAGGAAAAACTGTTTTTT
cdr3_aa: CASSLRSGKEKLFF

clone_size: NA
j_call: TRBJ2-5
v_call: TRBV5-1
d_call: TRBD2
cdr3_nt: TGCGCCAGCAGCTTGGTCCTAGCGGGAGTGGGGACCCAGTACTTC
cdr3_aa: CASSLVLAGVGTQYF

clone_size: NA
j_call: TRBJ2-7
v_call: TRBV28
d_call: TRBD2
cdr3_nt: TGTGCCAGCAGGCCACAACTAGCGGGAGTTTACGAGCAGTACTTC
cdr3_aa: CASRPQLAGVYEQYF

clone_size: NA
j_call: TRBJ1-1
v_call: TRBV28
d_call: NA
cdr3_nt: TGTGCCAGCAGTGTGAATGGGCCCACTGAAGCTTTCTTT
cdr3_aa: CASSVNGPTEAFF

clone_size: NA
j_call: TRBJ2-7
v_call: TRBV29-1
d_call: NA
cdr3_nt: TGCAGCGCTCAAGAAGTAAACTACGAGCAGTACTTC
cdr3_aa: CSAQEVNYEQYF

clone_size: NA
j_call: TRBJ2-7
v_call: TRBV4-3
d_call: NA
cdr3_nt: TGCGCCAGCAGCCTACTAAGAGGCTACGAGCAGTACTTC
cdr3_aa: CASSLLRGYEQYF

clone_size: NA
j_call: TRBJ1-2
v_call: TRBV28
d_call: NA
cdr3_nt: TGTGCCAGCAGTTCGTCAGGGGAGGTCTATGGCTACACCTTC
cdr3_aa: CASSSSGEVYGYTF

clone_size: NA
j_call: TRBJ2-7
v_call: TRBV18
d_call: TRBD1
cdr3_nt: TGTGCCAGCTCCCCGGGACAGATAAACGAGCAGTACTTC
cdr3_aa: CASSPGQINEQYF

clone_size: NA
j_call: TRBJ2-6
v_call: TRBV18
d_call: TRBD1
cdr3_nt: TGTGCCAGCTCACCAAGGGGGACAGGTAGCTCTGGGGCCAACGTCCTGACTTTC
cdr3_aa: CASSPRGTGSSGANVLTF

clone_size: few
j_call: TRBJ1-5
v_call: TRBV18
d_call: NA
cdr3_nt: TGTGCCAGCTCGCCAGACAGGAGCAATCAGCCCCAGCATTTT
cdr3_aa: CASSPDRSNQPQHF

clone_size: NA
j_call: TRBJ1-2
v_call: TRBV28
d_call: NA
cdr3_nt: TGTGCCAGCAGGACGGAGACTAACTATGGCTACACCTTC
cdr3_aa: CASRTETNYGYTF

clone_size: NA
j_call: TRBJ1-1
v_call: TRBV5-6
d_call: NA
cdr3_nt: TGTGCCAGCAGCTGGGATGGGTCAGGGGAAGCTTTCTTT
cdr3_aa: CASSWDGSGEAFF